This TCR beta chain was found in a study of regulatory T cells in long-lasting Graves disease. This clonotype was counted many times. Specified time point: persistent/refractory GD, antithyroid drugs over 5 years with positive TRAb. From PBMCs, RNA was extracted and then used to make the TCR library. Trimming pared 2 bases from V and 4 bases from J, leaving 12 bases between. The CDR3 is 14 amino acids. Germline V gives CDR1 SGHRS, CDR2 YFSETQ. Arm-PCR of CDR3 regions and iRepertoire HTBI primers were the basis on which TCR beta libraries were built. TCRdb independently ran MiXCR on the multiplex PCR reads; one entry per CDR3 protein. The data show about 430,000 distinct CDR3 sequences, with around 23% seen just once and 14% held by the top ten.

The receptor was derived from a female donor with Graves disease. Sequenced material: peripheral blood mononuclear cells (PBMCs), taken when the disease was refractory, from a patient treated with antithyroid drugs. The chain has TRBV5-1 and TRBJ1-1; D ambiguous. The CDR3 reads CASSLQSEGTEAFF. The CDR3, as DNA: TGCGCCAGCAGCTTACAGTCGGAGGGCACTGAAGCTTTCTTT. The full variable domain, rest sourced from reference TRBV5-1 and TRBJ1-1, is KAGVTQTPRYLIKTRGQQVTLSCSPISGHRSVSWYQQTPGQGLQFLFEYFSETQRNKGNFPGRFSGRQFSNSRSEMNVSTLELGDSALYLCASSLQSEGTEAFFGQGTRLTVV.